This is a list of T cell receptor beta chains from one sample in a study of blood T cell repertoires in COVID-19. Clones were read by immunoSEQ multiplex PCR, and TCRdb kept only the in-frame ones, dropping some. The sample shows approximately 330,000 clones, roughly 87% of them seen only once. The sequenced material came from peripheral blood. The receptors stem from a young man with COVID-19, enrolled during active disease. The CDR3 runs from the conserved cysteine through the conserved F or W. D genes are given only for firm matches. Only part of the rows carry a size: once, few, many, or a class if the clone is expanded.

TRBD1	TRBV6-1	NA	TRBJ1-2	CASSAKSGTANYGYTF	TGTGCCAGCAGTGCCAAGTCCGGGACAGCTAACTATGGCTACACCTTC
NA	TRBV5-4	NA	TRBJ1-2	CASSSGGAGQGYTF	TGTGCCAGCAGCTCGGGGGGGGCCGGTCAAGGCTACACCTTC
NA	TRBV7-2	NA	TRBJ2-1	CASSLEARATTEQFF	TGTGCCAGCAGCTTAGAAGCTAGAGCCACAACTGAGCAGTTCTTC
NA	TRBV12-3/TRBV12-4	NA	TRBJ1-2	CASSPGLPAGYTF	TGTGCCAGCAGTCCGGGACTCCCGGCGGGCTACACCTTC
NA	TRBV20-1	NA	TRBJ2-7	CSGKRDYEQYF	TGCAGTGGTAAGAGGGATTACGAGCAGTACTTC
TRBD2	TRBV6-2/TRBV6-3	once	TRBJ2-5	CASSYSAGGAETQYF	TGTGCCAGCAGTTACTCAGCGGGGGGGGCAGAGACCCAGTACTTC
NA	TRBV28	NA	TRBJ2-4	CASSFRGIAKNIQYF	TGTGCCAGCAGTTTCAGGGGAATAGCCAAAAACATTCAGTACTTC
TRBD2	TRBV7-9	few	TRBJ2-1	CASSRWSLAGGRLNNEQFF	TGTGCCAGCAGCCGCTGGAGTCTAGCGGGGGGCCGCCTCAACAATGAGCAGTTCTTC
NA	TRBV6-5	NA	TRBJ2-7	CASSYNRQDYEQYF	TGTGCCAGCAGTTACAATAGACAGGACTACGAGCAGTACTTC
NA	TRBV7-9	few	TRBJ1-2	CASSFGWGHNYGYTF	TGTGCCAGCAGCTTCGGGTGGGGGCATAACTATGGCTACACCTTC
NA	TRBV6-5	NA	TRBJ1-4	CASTMMAGANEKLFF	TGTGCCAGCACCATGATGGCAGGGGCCAATGAAAAACTGTTTTTT
NA	TRBV11-2	NA	TRBJ1-3	CASSPARVGSGNTIYF	TGTGCCAGCAGCCCGGCCCGGGTGGGCTCTGGAAACACCATATATTTT
TRBD2	TRBV19	NA	TRBJ2-3	CASSNSGGAPDTQYF	TGTGCCAGTAGTAATAGCGGGGGGGCCCCAGATACGCAGTATTTT
NA	TRBV7-3	NA	TRBJ2-1	CASSFGGNYDNEQFF	TGTGCCAGCAGCTTTGGAGGGAATTATGACAATGAGCAGTTCTTC
TRBD2	TRBV10-3	NA	TRBJ2-5	CAIRDSGTQETQYF	TGTGCCATCAGGGATAGCGGGACCCAAGAGACCCAGTACTTC
NA	TRBV18	NA	TRBJ1-2	CASLQLRYGYTF	TGTGCCAGCCTACAATTGAGGTATGGCTACACCTTC
NA	TRBV2	NA	TRBJ2-1	CASRLTPGSLTPFF	TGTGCCAGCAGGCTAACTCCGGGGTCCCTAACACCGTTCTTC
TRBD2	TRBV11-1	NA	TRBJ2-2	CASSLGLAGIGELFF	TGTGCCAGCAGCTTAGGGCTAGCGGGCATCGGGGAGCTGTTTTTT
NA	TRBV28	NA	TRBJ1-3	CASSLSGAGNTIYF	TGTGCCAGCAGTTTAAGCGGGGCGGGAAACACCATATATTTT
NA	TRBV7-2	once	TRBJ1-5	CASSLVVGSSNQPQHF	TGTGCCAGCAGCTTAGTAGTAGGGAGTAGCAATCAGCCCCAGCATTTT
NA	TRBV20-1	once	TRBJ2-1	CSASDPARPDNEQFF	TGCAGTGCTAGTGACCCGGCTAGACCCGACAATGAGCAGTTCTTC
TRBD1	TRBV30	NA	TRBJ1-4	CAWTGTGSIGVFF	TGTGCCTGGACCGGGACAGGTTCCATTGGGGTGTTTTTT
NA	TRBV9	NA	TRBJ2-3	CASSSRTDTQYF	TGTGCCAGCAGCTCCCGTACAGATACGCAGTATTTT
NA	TRBV10-3	NA	TRBJ2-7	CATTDRVLAGDYEQYF	TGTGCCACTACGGACAGGGTGTTAGCGGGAGACTACGAGCAGTACTTC
NA	TRBV4-2	once	TRBJ2-3	CASSQGTGGGTDTQYF	TGTGCCAGCAGCCAAGGTACCGGGGGTGGCACAGATACGCAGTATTTT
TRBD2	TRBV9	NA	TRBJ2-1	CASSGQREGRNEQFF	TGTGCCAGCAGCGGGCAGCGGGAGGGGAGAAATGAGCAGTTCTTC
TRBD2	TRBV2	NA	TRBJ2-7	CASSDPGLAGLNSYEQYF	TGTGCCAGCAGTGACCCGGGACTAGCGGGACTAAACTCCTACGAGCAGTACTTC
NA	TRBV18	NA	TRBJ2-3	CASSPPGLSTDTQYF	TGTGCCAGCTCACCACCGGGACTTAGCACAGATACGCAGTATTTT
TRBD2	TRBV11-3	NA	TRBJ2-3	CASSPWGGTHPTDTQYF	TGTGCCAGCAGCCCTTGGGGGGGGACGCACCCCACAGATACGCAGTATTTT
TRBD2	TRBV5-1	NA	TRBJ2-3	CATRGGHGTDTQYF	TGCGCCACCCGGGGGGGCCATGGCACAGATACGCAGTATTTT
NA	TRBV5-6	once	TRBJ2-1	CASSWSNPYNEQFF	TGTGCCAGCAGCTGGAGCAACCCCTACAATGAGCAGTTCTTC
TRBD1	TRBV7-2	NA	TRBJ2-2	CASSYIQGADGELFF	TGTGCCAGCAGCTATATACAGGGGGCGGATGGGGAGCTGTTTTTT
TRBD2	TRBV7-9	NA	TRBJ2-1	CASGWTGTSGSSNEQFF	TGTGCCAGCGGGTGGACGGGGACTAGCGGGAGTTCGAATGAGCAGTTCTTC
TRBD1	TRBV7-2	once	TRBJ1-1	CATSGTGGPEAFF	TGTGCCACCTCCGGGACAGGGGGCCCTGAAGCTTTCTTT
NA	TRBV19	NA	TRBJ1-2	CASSIGQGDYTF	TGTGCCAGTAGTATCGGCCAGGGTGACTACACCTTC
NA	TRBV4-2	few	TRBJ2-4	CASSQVALLIEAKNIQYF	TGTGCCAGCAGCCAAGTTGCTTTGTTGATCGAGGCCAAAAACATTCAGTACTTC
NA	TRBV5-1	NA	TRBJ1-2	CASSLVQGLDGYTF	TGCGCCAGCAGCTTGGTACAGGGTCTGGATGGCTACACCTTC
NA	TRBV4-3	NA	TRBJ1-1	CASSQDSPGRGSGVTEAFF	TGCGCCAGCAGCCAAGATAGCCCGGGCAGGGGCTCCGGTGTCACTGAAGCTTTCTTT
NA	TRBV5-1	NA	TRBJ2-3	CASRASVVLSSTDTQYF	TGCGCCAGCAGAGCGTCCGTCGTCTTATCTAGCACAGATACGCAGTATTTT
TRBD2	TRBV5-8	NA	TRBJ2-3	CASSLGLAGGSTDTQYF	TGTGCCAGCAGCCTGGGACTAGCGGGGGGGAGCACAGATACGCAGTATTTT
TRBD1	TRBV27	NA	TRBJ1-2	CASSLWTDRQDGYTF	TGTGCCAGCAGTTTATGGACGGACAGGCAAGATGGCTACACCTTC
NA	TRBV28	NA	TRBJ1-5	CASSLYRYYSNQPQHF	TGTGCCAGCAGTTTATACAGGTATTATAGCAATCAGCCCCAGCATTTT
NA	TRBV5-1	NA	TRBJ1-1	CASSTSGAWGTEAFF	TGCGCCAGCAGCACGAGCGGGGCATGGGGCACTGAAGCTTTCTTT
NA	TRBV15	NA	TRBJ1-4	CATSLTGSSEKLFF	TGTGCCACCAGCCTTACAGGGAGTAGTGAAAAACTGTTTTTT
NA	TRBV5-4	NA	TRBJ2-7	CASSLPAGGEQYF	TGTGCCAGCAGCTTACCAGCCGGCGGCGAGCAGTACTTC
NA	TRBV28	NA	TRBJ2-7	CASSPPEGYEQYF	TGTGCCAGCAGCCCCCCCGAGGGCTACGAGCAGTACTTC
TRBD1	TRBV28	NA	TRBJ2-7	CASSLRGQGYYEQYF	TGTGCCAGCAGTTTAAGGGGACAGGGTTACTACGAGCAGTACTTC
TRBD2	TRBV10-3	NA	TRBJ2-7	CAISRTRNDEQYF	TGTGCCATCAGCCGGACTAGGAACGACGAGCAGTACTTC
TRBD1	TRBV29-1	NA	TRBJ2-7	CSAQQPGQGSYEQYF	TGCAGCGCCCAACAACCGGGACAGGGGTCCTACGAGCAGTACTTC